Each of the 10 T cell receptor beta chains below was sequenced from the same sample in a study of PD-1 blockade in classical Hodgkin lymphoma. Stated time point: cycle 4 day 1 (C4D1), after 6 weeks of nivolumab. Relapses following autologous stem cell transplantation were seen in all patients, with brentuximab vedotin exposure varying. Clones were sequenced by immunoSEQ multiplex PCR, and TCRdb holds only the in-frame ones, with some missing. The sample lists about 23,000 clones, 88% seen once, with 23% in the top ten. The specimen was peripheral blood mononuclear cells (PBMCs), collected before the fourth cycle of nivolumab. The source is a human donor with classical Hodgkin lymphoma.

V usage is TRBV5-8 and J usage is TRBJ2-4; TRBD1 matches at 7 bases. The CDR3 contains 11 residues. The V segment lost 4 bases and the J segment 13 bases; nucleotides outside the gene matches: 5. Germline CDR1 SGHTS, CDR2 YDEGEE. The DNA of the CDR3 is TGTGCCAGCAGCCAGGGGGTCCCGCAGTACTTC. This codes for CASSQGVPQYF.

This clone was detected once. The chain uses TRBV11-2 and TRBJ2-7; 11 bases are a match to TRBD2. There are 15 residues in the CDR3. Per the germline V gene, CDR1 is SGHAT and CDR2 is FQNNGV. The J segment lost 0 bases and the V segment lost 5 bases, leaving 3 bases of the junction unmatched. The CDR3 region has the DNA TGTGCCAGCAGCAATCTAGCGGGGGGCTCCTACGAGCAGTACTTC. Translation: CASSNLAGGSYEQYF. Drawing the rest from reference TRBV11-2 and TRBJ2-7, the complete variable domain is EAGVAQSPRYKIIEKRQSVAFWCNPISGHATLYWYQQILGQGPKLLIQFQNNGVVDDSQLPKDRFSAERLKGVDSTLKIQPAKLEDSAVYLCASSNLAGGSYEQYFGPGTRLTVT.

The genes are TRBV7-9 and TRBJ2-1; 9 nucleotides align to TRBD2. This CDR3 is built from 14 residues. Trimming took 5 bases from V and 6 from J; bases not matched to a gene: 5. The germline V gene has CDR1 SEHNR and CDR2 FQNEAQ (reference sequence). CDR3 bases: TGTGCCAGCAGCCCTGGACTAGCGTCCAATGAGCAGTTCTTC. Translating it yields CASSPGLASNEQFF.

The V and J genes are TRBV5-1 and TRBJ2-6; D is unresolved. Trimming removed 1 base at V and 2 bases at J, with 7 bases between. CDR3 length: 15 residues. The germline gives CDR1 SGHRS, CDR2 YFSETQ. The CDR3 is CASSLYLTGANVLTF. In DNA, the CDR3 is TGCGCCAGCAGCTTGTACTTAACTGGGGCCAACGTCCTGACTTTC.

The V call is TRBV11-1, the J call TRBJ1-2; D gene ambiguous. Per germline, CDR1 SGHAT and CDR2 FQDESV (reference sequence). Trimming removed 1 base at V and 8 bases at J, with 11 bases between. There are 13 residues in the CDR3. CDR3 region: CASSLGLTAGYTF. The CDR3 nucleotides are TGTGCCAGCAGCTTAGGCCTAACGGCCGGCTACACCTTC.

This clone was seen a single time. The V and J genes are TRBV18 and TRBJ2-1, with 7 positions matching TRBD1. Germline V gene data show CDR1 as KGHSH and CDR2 as LQKENI. CDR3 length: 16 amino acids. V lost 1 base, J lost 7 bases, and 10 bases stayed unmatched. The CDR3 here is CASSPLPGQSRNEQFF. The CDR3, as DNA: TGTGCCAGCTCACCACTCCCGGGACAGAGCCGGAATGAGCAGTTCTTC. The full variable domain, completed using reference TRBV18 and TRBJ2-1, is NAGVMQNPRHLVRRRGQEARLRCSPMKGHSHVYWYRQLPEEGLKFMVYLQKENIIDESGMPKERFSAEFPKEGPSILRIQQVVRGDSAAYFCASSPLPGQSRNEQFFGPGTRLTVL.

The chain employs TRBV7-8 and TRBJ2-7; 9 positions match TRBD2. This CDR3 has 14 amino acids. Germline loops: CDR1 SGHVS, CDR2 FQNEAQ. V gave up 4 bases and J gave up 5 bases; unmatched junction bases: 6. CDR3 loop: CASSSSGIRNEQYF. In nucleotides, the CDR3 is TGTGCCAGCAGCTCTAGCGGGATTCGGAACGAGCAGTACTTC.

V is TRBV10-1 and J is TRBJ2-5, with a tentative D call TRBD2 (6 bases). Matching the DNA end better, TRBJ2-7 makes the J call doubtful. The CDR3 covers 14 residues. The V gene's germline CDR1 is WNHNN and CDR2 SYGVQD (reference sequence). The DNA for the CDR3 is TGCGCCAGCAGTGACGAGGGACTGTCCTACGAGCAGTACTTC. Translated: CASSDEGLSYEQYF.

The rearrangement joins TRBV21-1 to TRBJ2-2. TRBV21-1 is a documented pseudogene. This CDR3 comprises 15 residues. The CDR3 DNA follows: TGTGCCAGCAGCTTCGAAAAGTGTGGAACCGGGGAGCTGTTTTTT. As protein: CASSFEKCGTGELFF.

The V call is TRBV18, the J call TRBJ2-7, with D unresolved. The CDR3 is 12 residues long. CDR1 and CDR2 from the germline V gene are KGHSH and LQKENI. The V gene lost 5 bases and the J gene lost 2 bases, with 7 bases spanning the gap. The CDR3 DNA sequence: TGTGCCAGCTCAGGGGAAGCCTACGAGCAGTACTTC. Translation: CASSGEAYEQYF.